The TCR beta chain described here comes from a study of blood T cell repertoires in COVID-19. The overall study: Samples taken during acute and convalescent COVID-19 were collected in the United States, Italy and Spain.

This CDR3 region has 17 residues. V lost 4 bases and J lost 1, with 19 bases in between. The germline V gene has CDR1 MGHRA and CDR2 YSYEKL. Methods used by the authors: Amplification from reference gene primers served as the basis for estimated nucleated cell counts. The method was immunoSEQ multiplex PCR; TCRdb's version includes in-frame clones alone and lacks a portion of them. V and J calls plus clone size are reproduced from that table; the DNA served to infer D and trimming. The table has roughly 140,000 clones, 75% to 90% seen once. The chain recombines TRBV4-1 with TRBJ1-2, with D possibly being TRBD1 (6 bases). The sequence came from a woman older than 75 with acute or convalescent COVID-19. The sequencing sample was made of peripheral blood. In DNA, the CDR3 is TGCGCCAGCAGCCCATACACGACAGGCGCCCTTAACTATGGCTACACCTTC. Its translation is CASSPYTTGALNYGYTF.